The present TCR beta chain was sequenced within a study of T cells after yellow fever vaccination. TCRdb analysed the 5' RACE reads with MiXCR anew, one entry per CDR3 protein. The table has approximately 580,000 distinct CDR3 sequences, roughly a sixth seen once. The CDR3 is made up of 15 amino acids. Germline CDR1 ENHRY, CDR2 SYGVKD. After removal of 5 bases from V and 6 bases from J, the junction contained 8 bases not matched to a gene. This clonotype was seen only a few times. Sequencing was performed on PBMCs, taken about 5 days after the first yellow fever vaccination. The receptor was isolated from a young man who received the YFV17D yellow fever vaccine. The chain employs TRBV10-3 and TRBJ2-2; 8 nucleotides agree with TRBD1. CDR3 sequence (DNA): TGTGCCATCAGTCTGGACAGGGCCCCCGCCGGGGAGCTGTTTTTT. This translates into CAISLDRAPAGELFF.